The sequence of this T cell receptor (beta chain) was determined in a study of cytomegalovirus exposure and HLA in healthy donors (dated by TCRdb to about 2017). For the study in its entirety: An earlier analysis of roughly 630 of the donors reported about 290 Gb of sequence data and roughly 100 million unique TCR beta sequences from 190 million or so T cells. Approximately 300 gigabases of sequencing data and 70 million to 100 million unique TCR sequences made up an early release that covered about 640 HLA-typed donors. The genetic ancestry cluster associated with self-reported Caucasian donors included about 84% of the 398 genotyped donors. The study aimed to test whether cataloging public T cell receptors could reveal signatures of past pathogen exposure. The study used immunosequencing to profile the T cell repertoires of more than 650 subjects and linked those repertoires to cytomegalovirus serostatus. A separate validation cohort of approximately 130 different subjects was used in addition to the approximately 670-subject first cohort. To predict cytomegalovirus infection status, the study brought together high-throughput TCR immunosequencing, statistical association of individual TCRs with disease status, and machine learning. To study patterns of TCR occurrence, a later analysis re-analyzed previously published TCR beta repertoires from 700 or so donors and added high-resolution HLA genotyping. Rather than drawing on any new phenotypic data, the later analysis identified candidate immune exposures from TCR beta sequences and the way those sequences occurred across donors. An earlier analysis of around 580 of the donors used high-throughput TCR beta sequencing to judge whether each TCR beta V gene segment behaved as functional or pseudogenic. Alongside the repertoire data, information on donor age, sex, ethnicity and CMV serostatus was compiled. Genome-wide SNP genotypes for about three fifths of the roughly 670 donors were used in a later genetic analysis, which treated that subset as a discovery cohort. All discovery cohort repertoires had been generated using a single sequencing platform. Both class I and class II loci were covered by HLA typing, at four-digit resolution. The number of typed donors differed by locus: about 620-640 for A, B, C, DRB1 and DQB1; 500 to 550 for DQA1; 606 for DPA1; and about 450 for DPB1. Four or five DR-DQ haplotypes were treated as single units for association and clustering because of strong linkage in the cohort. Across approximately 400 genotyped donors of the cohort, an average of roughly 230,000 unique TCR beta nucleotide sequences per donor were sequenced, and roughly 20% of those sequences were non-productive. The full study reports these points: In the study, about 150 TCR beta chains were listed as associated with cytomegalovirus. A later analysis found that TCR association rates varied across HLA loci, with DRB1 alleles showing the most associated TCRs and HLA-C alleles the fewest. Some IMGT-functional V segments, including TRBV6-2 and TRBV6-3, could not be distinguished by the 87-base-pair reads and were therefore excluded. A later analysis associated 17,000 or so TCR beta sequences with specific HLA alleles at a false discovery rate of 0.05. A further reported finding was that TCR beta sequences accurately predicted the HLA-A and HLA-B alleles for most subjects in the first cohort. Compared with the 666-donor mean, donors in an Asian-associated ancestry cluster had fewer N-insertions in productive TCRs, according to a later genetic analysis. CMV serostatus was the only immune exposure information available for the cohort. According to a later analysis, most CMV-associated TCR beta chains appeared to be HLA-restricted, and the HLA associations seemed to be driven largely by CMV exposure. Assigning TCR associations to individual alleles was difficult when HLA alleles, especially DR and DQ, strongly co-occurred. Some 15 rarely observed V segments, including chromosome 9 orphons, were excluded from the earlier analysis of several hundred of the donors because counts were too low. Across donors, most TCR sequences were observed very rarely, whereas some public TCRs were present in many individuals. The classifier was reported to diagnose cytomegalovirus status with high specificity and sensitivity in both the original and validation cohorts. A few of the identified cytomegalovirus-associated TCR beta chains were confirmed in vitro to be specific for cytomegalovirus antigens. Correlated functional status among segregating V segments might be attributable to linkage disequilibrium, but an unknown experimental factor could not be ruled out. A later analysis reported that several top co-occurrence clusters appeared linked to parvovirus B19, influenza, CMV and Epstein-Barr virus. V-gene and J-gene trimming of TCR beta chains was associated with a missense DCLRE1C variant in a later genetic analysis, and the association was replicated in an independent cohort. The cohort was sequenced for TCR beta chains only, and without alpha or paired-chain data the features that could be detected were limited. According to the authors, the approach could potentially be generalized to other disease states and immunological phenotypes. In a later analysis, HLA-associated TCR beta chains were found to be more clonally expanded and to have lower generation probabilities than equally common non-associated chains. An earlier analysis of 587 of the donors showed that most TCR beta V segments appeared in productive rearrangements either about 90% or about 30% of the time, which broadly matched IMGT annotations. The sequencing pipeline was judged likely to have produced a cluster of highly shared sequence variants as a technical artifact. HLA typing was unavailable for some donors at each locus, so association tests used only the typed subset. Roughly uniform sequencing depth across donors was assumed in presence/absence analyses, although this assumption may not hold.

The cohort comprised 670 or so healthy bone marrow donors. Cohort members were all nominally healthy when sampled, although unrecorded immune exposures were likely present. The donor tested CMV seropositive, placing the donor among the 289 seropositive members of the cohort. Each donor provided a peripheral blood sample, and peripheral blood mononuclear cells were used for TCR beta sequencing. Genomic DNA extraction from the blood cell samples was performed with the Qiagen DNeasy Blood Extraction Kit. CDR1 and CDR2, per the germline V gene, are ENHRY and SYGVKD. The CDR3 contains 16 residues, cysteine and phenylalanine counted. The DNA shown is the 48-base CDR3, in frame from base 1. Germline trimming amounts to 5 bases on V and 4 bases on J, with 13 as the count of junction bases outside the gene matches. About this clone: What this receptor recognizes is not known. The record has no base qualities; no much larger clone is one base away.

The library was built by means of the immunoSEQ multiplex PCR assay. The multiplex PCR relied on a mix of 60 forward primers for TCR Vbeta segments and 13 reverse primers for TCR Jbeta segments. The CDR3 region of rearranged TCR beta genes was amplified from genomic DNA with a multiplex PCR assay. Amplified TCR beta libraries were sequenced as 87-base-pair reads on the Illumina HiSeq System. The original methods were these. A later analysis tallied around 80 million unique TCR beta chains across the approximately 670 repertoires, and some 10 million of those chains were shared by two or more donors. A nearest-neighbor algorithm error-corrected the raw reads and collapsed the reads into unique sequences, merging closely related sequences to remove PCR and sequencing errors. CDR3 sequences were aligned to IMGT reference sequences to assign V, D and J gene segments. For a sequence to be retained, at least a six-nucleotide match to both a V gene segment and a J gene segment was required. A rearrangement was called productive if the CDR3 had no stop codons and remained in frame with V and J, and every other rearrangement was called non-productive. CDR3 was defined by IMGT convention, running from the second conserved V-encoded cysteine to the conserved J-encoded phenylalanine. In an earlier analysis of some 550 of the donors, sequences lacking an unambiguous match to a single V gene segment were excluded. In an earlier analysis of several hundred of the donors, V segments were called functional above 56.7% productive rearrangements and were called segregating when the between-donor standard deviation exceeded 5%. A statistical classification framework was developed to diagnose cytomegalovirus status using the catalog of TCR beta chain sequences. In a later analysis, V and J genes were assigned by comparing TCR nucleotide sequences against IMGT/GENE-DB human TR gene sequences. Using the TCRdist pipeline, a later analysis assigned CDR3 sequences along with most-parsimonious VDJ recombination scenarios. A later analysis defined each TCR beta chain by its CDR3 amino acid sequence plus V-gene family, and excluded reads lacking a unique V-gene family. As a way to deal with suspected cross-contamination and a sequencing artifact, a later analysis dropped 500 to 700 nucleotide sequences that were highly shared and had low generation probability. In a later analysis, a clonal expansion index was calculated for each public chain from normalized within-repertoire ranks of inferred template counts. A later analysis computed generation probabilities with a VDJ recombination model fitted to out-of-frame rearrangements, and checked the results against IGoR. Hypergeometric tests were used in a later analysis to score TCR-TCR, TCR-HLA and TCR-CMV co-occurrence, with a repertoire-size bias correction applied to the TCR pairs. A later analysis estimated false discovery rates by permuting HLA or CMV assignments 20 times. In a later analysis, co-occurring TCRs were grouped with DBSCAN, and TCRdist sequence similarity was added when clustering was performed within HLA-allele-positive subsets. Repertoires with fewer than 30,000 or more than 120,000 public chains, plus five repertoires with anomalous nucleotide sharing, were excluded from co-occurrence clustering. TCRdb stores this immuneACCESS table with in-frame sequences only. Part of the clones is absent; in the studies checked, under half of the shortfall reflects unresolved V genes, and no reason is known for the rest. The DNA was the basis for D and trimming; V, J and clone size are from that table. This sample comprises more than 80,000 clones, 86% of them detected only once. The top ten constitute approximately 10% of the sample.

The clonotype comes from a young man in good health and CMV-seropositive. Sequenced input: PBMCs. The chain is assembled from TRBV10-3 and TRBJ1-1, with TRBD1 identical over 7 junction bases. The CDR3 reads as follows: CAISPRTQQGSTEAFF. The DNA reads TGTGCCATCAGTCCGCGAACCCAACAGGGGAGCACTGAAGCTTTCTTT.